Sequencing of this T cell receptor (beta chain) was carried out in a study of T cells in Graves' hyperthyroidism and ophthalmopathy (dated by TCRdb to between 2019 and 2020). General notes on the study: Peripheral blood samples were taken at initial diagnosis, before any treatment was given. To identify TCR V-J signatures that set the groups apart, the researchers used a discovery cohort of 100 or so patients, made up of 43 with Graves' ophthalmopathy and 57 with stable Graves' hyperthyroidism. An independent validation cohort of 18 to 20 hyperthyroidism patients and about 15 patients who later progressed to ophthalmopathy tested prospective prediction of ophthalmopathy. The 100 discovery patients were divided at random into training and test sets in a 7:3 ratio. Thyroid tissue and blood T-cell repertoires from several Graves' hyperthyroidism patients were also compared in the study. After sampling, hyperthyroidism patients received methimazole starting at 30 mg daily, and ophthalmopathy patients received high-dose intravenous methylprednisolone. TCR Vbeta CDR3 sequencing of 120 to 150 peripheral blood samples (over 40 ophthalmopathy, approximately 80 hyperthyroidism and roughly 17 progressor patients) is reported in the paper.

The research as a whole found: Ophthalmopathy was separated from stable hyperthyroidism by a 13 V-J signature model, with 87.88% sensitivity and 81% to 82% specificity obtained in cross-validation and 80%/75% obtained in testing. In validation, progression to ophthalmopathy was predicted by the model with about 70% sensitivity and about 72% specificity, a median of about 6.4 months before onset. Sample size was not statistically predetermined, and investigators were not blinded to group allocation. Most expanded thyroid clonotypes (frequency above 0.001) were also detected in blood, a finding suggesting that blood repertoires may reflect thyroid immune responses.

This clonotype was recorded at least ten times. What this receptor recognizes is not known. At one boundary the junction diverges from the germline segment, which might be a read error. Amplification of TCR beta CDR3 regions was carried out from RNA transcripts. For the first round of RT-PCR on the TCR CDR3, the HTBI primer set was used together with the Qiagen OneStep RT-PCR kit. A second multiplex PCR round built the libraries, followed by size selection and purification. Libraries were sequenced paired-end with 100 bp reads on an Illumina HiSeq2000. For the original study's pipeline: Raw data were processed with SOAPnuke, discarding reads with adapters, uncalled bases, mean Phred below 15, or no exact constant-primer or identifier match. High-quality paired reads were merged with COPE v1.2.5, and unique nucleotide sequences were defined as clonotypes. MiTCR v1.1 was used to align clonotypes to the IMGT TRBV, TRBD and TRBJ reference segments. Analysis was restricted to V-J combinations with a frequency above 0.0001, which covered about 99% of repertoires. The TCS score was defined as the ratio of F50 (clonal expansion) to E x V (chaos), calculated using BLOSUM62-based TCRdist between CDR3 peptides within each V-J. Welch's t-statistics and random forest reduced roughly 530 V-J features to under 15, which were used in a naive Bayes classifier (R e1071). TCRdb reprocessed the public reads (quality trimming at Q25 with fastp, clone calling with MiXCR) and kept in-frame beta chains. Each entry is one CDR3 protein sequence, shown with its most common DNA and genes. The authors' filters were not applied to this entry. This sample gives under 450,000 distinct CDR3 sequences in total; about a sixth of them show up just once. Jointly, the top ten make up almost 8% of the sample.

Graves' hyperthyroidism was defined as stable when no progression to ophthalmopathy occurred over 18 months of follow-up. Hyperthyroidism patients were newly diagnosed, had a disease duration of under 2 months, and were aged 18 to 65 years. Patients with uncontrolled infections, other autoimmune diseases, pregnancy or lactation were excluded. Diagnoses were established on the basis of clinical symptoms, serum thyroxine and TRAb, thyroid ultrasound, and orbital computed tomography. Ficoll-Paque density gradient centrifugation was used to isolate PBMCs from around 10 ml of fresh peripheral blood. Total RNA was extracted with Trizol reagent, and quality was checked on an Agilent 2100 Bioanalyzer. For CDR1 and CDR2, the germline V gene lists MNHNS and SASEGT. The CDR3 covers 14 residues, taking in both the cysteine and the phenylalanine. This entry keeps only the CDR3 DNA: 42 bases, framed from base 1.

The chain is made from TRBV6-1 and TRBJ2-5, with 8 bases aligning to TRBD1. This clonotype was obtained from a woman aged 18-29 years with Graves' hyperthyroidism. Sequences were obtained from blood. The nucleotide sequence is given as TGTGTCAGCAGTCACGGACAGGGCGGAAAGACCCAGTACTTC. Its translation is CVSSHGQGGKTQYF.